This TCR beta chain was identified during a study of CD8 T cells in Susac syndrome. The CDR3 contains 14 residues. V was trimmed by 2 bases and J by 3 bases, leaving 7 bases between them. The germline CDR1 and CDR2 sequences are PRHDT and FYEKMQ (reference sequence). Random hexamers served to reverse transcribe roughly 0.5 to 1 ug RNA. TCRdb fed the immunoSEQ multiplex PCR reads into MiXCR, producing one record per CDR3 protein. The sample lists 130,000 or so distinct CDR3 sequences; 90% to 95% were seen once. TCR beta from blood CD8+ and CD4+ T cells was sequenced. The chain carries TRBV13 and TRBJ1-4, with D unresolved. The sequence was obtained from a human donor with multiple sclerosis. Material for sequencing was CD4+ T cells from PBMCs. The CDR3 protein is CASSLNWANEKLFF. For the CDR3, the DNA is TGTGCCAGCAGCTTAAACTGGGCTAATGAAAAACTGTTTTTT.